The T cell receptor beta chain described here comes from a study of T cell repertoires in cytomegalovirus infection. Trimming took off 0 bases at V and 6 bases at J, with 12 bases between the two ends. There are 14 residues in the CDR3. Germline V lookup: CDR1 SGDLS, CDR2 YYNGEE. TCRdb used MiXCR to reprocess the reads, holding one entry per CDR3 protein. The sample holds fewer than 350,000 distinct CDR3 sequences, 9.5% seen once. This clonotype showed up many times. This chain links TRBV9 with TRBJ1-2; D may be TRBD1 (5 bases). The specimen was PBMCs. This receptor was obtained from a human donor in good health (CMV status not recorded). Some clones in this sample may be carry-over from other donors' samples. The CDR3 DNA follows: TGTGCCAGCAGCGTAGTTTCAGGGAGTCATGGCTACACCTTC. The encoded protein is CASSVVSGSHGYTF.